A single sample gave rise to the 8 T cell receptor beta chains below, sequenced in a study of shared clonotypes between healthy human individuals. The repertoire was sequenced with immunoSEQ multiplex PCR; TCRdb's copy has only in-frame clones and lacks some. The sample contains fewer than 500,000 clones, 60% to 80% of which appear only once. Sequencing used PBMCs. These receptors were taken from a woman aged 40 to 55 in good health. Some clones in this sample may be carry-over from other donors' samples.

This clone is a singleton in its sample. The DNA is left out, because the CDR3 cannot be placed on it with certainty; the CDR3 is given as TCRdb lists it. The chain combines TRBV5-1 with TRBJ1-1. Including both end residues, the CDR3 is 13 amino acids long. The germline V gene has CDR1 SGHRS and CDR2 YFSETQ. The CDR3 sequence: CASSSSGIREAFF.

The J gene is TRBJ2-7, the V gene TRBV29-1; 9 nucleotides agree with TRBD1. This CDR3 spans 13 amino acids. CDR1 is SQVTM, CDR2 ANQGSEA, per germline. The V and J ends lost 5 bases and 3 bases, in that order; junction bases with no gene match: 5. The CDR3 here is CSVYGTGNYEQYF. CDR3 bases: TGCAGCGTTTACGGGACAGGGAACTACGAGCAGTACTTC.

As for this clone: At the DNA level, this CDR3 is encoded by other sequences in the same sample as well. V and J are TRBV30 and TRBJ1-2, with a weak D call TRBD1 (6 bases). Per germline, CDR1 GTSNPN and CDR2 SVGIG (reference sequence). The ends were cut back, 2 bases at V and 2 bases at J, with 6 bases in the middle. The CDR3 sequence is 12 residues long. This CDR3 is CAWSTGNYGYTF. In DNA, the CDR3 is TGTGCCTGGAGTACAGGGAACTATGGCTACACCTTC.

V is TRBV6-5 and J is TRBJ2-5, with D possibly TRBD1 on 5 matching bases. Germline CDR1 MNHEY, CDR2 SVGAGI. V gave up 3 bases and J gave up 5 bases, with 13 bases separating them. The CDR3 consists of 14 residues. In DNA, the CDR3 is TGTGCCAGCAGTTATTTGGCAGGGTTTGAGACCCAGTACTTC. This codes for CASSYLAGFETQYF.

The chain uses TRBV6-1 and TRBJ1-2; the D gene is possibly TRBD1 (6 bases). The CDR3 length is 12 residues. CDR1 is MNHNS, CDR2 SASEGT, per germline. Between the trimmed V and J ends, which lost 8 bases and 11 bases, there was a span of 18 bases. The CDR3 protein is CASPYPDSPYTF. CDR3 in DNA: TGTGCCAGCCCCTACCCGGACAGCCCGTACACCTTC.

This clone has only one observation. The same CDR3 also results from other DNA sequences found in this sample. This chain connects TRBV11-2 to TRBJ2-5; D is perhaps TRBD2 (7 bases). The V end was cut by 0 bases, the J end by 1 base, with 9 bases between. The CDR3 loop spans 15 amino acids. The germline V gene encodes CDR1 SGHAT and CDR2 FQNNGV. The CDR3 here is CASSLEGGPQETQYF. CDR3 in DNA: TGTGCCAGCAGCTTAGAGGGGGGGCCCCAAGAGACCCAGTACTTC.

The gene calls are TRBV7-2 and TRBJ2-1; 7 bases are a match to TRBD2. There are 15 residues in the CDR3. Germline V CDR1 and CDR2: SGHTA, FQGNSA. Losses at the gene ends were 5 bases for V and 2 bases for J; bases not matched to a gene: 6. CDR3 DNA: TGTGCCAGCAGCCCCCTACTAGCGCCCTACAATGAGCAGTTCTTC. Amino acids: CASSPLLAPYNEQFF.

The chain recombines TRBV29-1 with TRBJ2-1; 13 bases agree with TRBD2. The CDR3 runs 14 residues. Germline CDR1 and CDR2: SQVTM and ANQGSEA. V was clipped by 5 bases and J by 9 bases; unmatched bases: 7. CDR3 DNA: TGCAGCGTTCCACTAGCGGGAGGGCCGGTTGAGCAGTTCTTC. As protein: CSVPLAGGPVEQFF.